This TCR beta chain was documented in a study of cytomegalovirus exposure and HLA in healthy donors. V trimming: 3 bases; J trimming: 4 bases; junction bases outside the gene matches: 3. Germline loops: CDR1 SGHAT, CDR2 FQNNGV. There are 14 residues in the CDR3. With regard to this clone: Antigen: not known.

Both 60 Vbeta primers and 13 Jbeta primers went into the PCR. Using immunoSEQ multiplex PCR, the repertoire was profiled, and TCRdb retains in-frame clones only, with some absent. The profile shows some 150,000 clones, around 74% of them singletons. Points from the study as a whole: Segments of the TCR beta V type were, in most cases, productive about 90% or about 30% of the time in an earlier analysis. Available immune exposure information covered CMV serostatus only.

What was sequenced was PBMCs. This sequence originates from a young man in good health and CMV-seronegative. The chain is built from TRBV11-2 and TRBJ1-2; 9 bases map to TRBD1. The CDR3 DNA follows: TGTGCCAGCAGCTTCGACAGGGGGGTCTATGGCTACACCTTC. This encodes CASSFDRGVYGYTF. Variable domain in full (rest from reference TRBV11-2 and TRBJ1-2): EAGVAQSPRYKIIEKRQSVAFWCNPISGHATLYWYQQILGQGPKLLIQFQNNGVVDDSQLPKDRFSAERLKGVDSTLKIQPAKLEDSAVYLCASSFDRGVYGYTFGSGTRLTVV.